These T cell receptor beta chains were read from a single sample in a study of shared clonotypes between healthy human individuals. This table comes from immunoSEQ multiplex PCR, and its TCRdb copy is limited to in-frame clones, with some not included. The sample yields approximately 2,000,000 clones, approximately 90% seen once. The source material was naive CD4+ T cells from PBMCs. The receptors come from a man aged 18 to 30 in good health. Some clones in this sample may be carry-over from other donors' samples. CDR3s include the opening cysteine and the closing phenylalanine or tryptophan. The order of the fields is J gene, D gene, clone size, V gene, CDR3 protein, CDR3 DNA. A D gene is named only where the DNA matches it firmly. Expanded clones are given a class, and other clones once, few, many or no size at all.

j_call: TRBJ1-5
d_call: -
clone_size: -
v_call: TRBV19
cdr3_aa: CASSIEGPNQPQHF
cdr3_nt: TGTGCCAGTAGTATAGAGGGGCCCAATCAGCCCCAGCATTTT

j_call: TRBJ1-4
d_call: -
clone_size: -
v_call: TRBV15
cdr3_aa: CATSRSGQGGEKLFF
cdr3_nt: TGTGCCACCAGCAGATCTGGACAAGGAGGGGAAAAACTGTTTTTT

j_call: TRBJ1-2
d_call: TRBD1
clone_size: -
v_call: TRBV6-1
cdr3_aa: CASSEGTGVYGYTF
cdr3_nt: TGTGCCAGCAGTGAAGGGACAGGGGTCTATGGCTACACCTTC

j_call: TRBJ2-5
d_call: -
clone_size: -
v_call: TRBV5-1
cdr3_aa: CASSLGRNGPTPETQYF
cdr3_nt: TGCGCCAGCAGCTTGGGGAGAAACGGGCCCACCCCCGAGACCCAGTACTTC

j_call: TRBJ2-7
d_call: -
clone_size: -
v_call: TRBV30
cdr3_aa: CAWSSGSSYEQYF
cdr3_nt: TGTGCCTGGAGTTCGGGAAGCTCCTACGAGCAGTACTTC

j_call: TRBJ2-7
d_call: -
clone_size: -
v_call: TRBV29-1
cdr3_aa: CSVLSRDPPSTYEQYF
cdr3_nt: TGCAGCGTTCTGAGCCGGGACCCACCCTCAACCTACGAGCAGTACTTC

j_call: TRBJ1-2
d_call: -
clone_size: few
v_call: TRBV6-5
cdr3_aa: CASSYSGGHGYTF
cdr3_nt: TGTGCCAGCAGTTACTCAGGGGGTCATGGCTACACCTTC

j_call: TRBJ2-7
d_call: -
clone_size: -
v_call: TRBV5-1
cdr3_aa: CASSLVVGEQYF
cdr3_nt: TGCGCCAGCAGCTTGGTGGTGGGCGAGCAGTACTTC

j_call: TRBJ2-1
d_call: -
clone_size: -
v_call: TRBV9
cdr3_aa: CASSVVGASYNEQFF
cdr3_nt: TGTGCCAGCAGCGTGGTGGGAGCCTCCTACAATGAGCAGTTCTTC

j_call: TRBJ1-2
d_call: TRBD1
clone_size: -
v_call: TRBV5-1
cdr3_aa: CASSLGDRGNYGYTF
cdr3_nt: TGCGCCAGCAGCCTAGGGGACAGGGGGAACTATGGCTACACCTTC

j_call: TRBJ2-1
d_call: -
clone_size: -
v_call: TRBV7-9
cdr3_aa: CASIASVATEQFF
cdr3_nt: TGTGCCAGCATAGCTTCTGTAGCTACTGAGCAGTTCTTC

j_call: TRBJ2-1
d_call: -
clone_size: once
v_call: TRBV9
cdr3_aa: CASSVDRTRNEQFF
cdr3_nt: TGTGCCAGCAGCGTAGACAGGACGAGGAATGAGCAGTTCTTC

j_call: TRBJ2-3
d_call: -
clone_size: -
v_call: TRBV7-3
cdr3_aa: CASSSRAGGTDTQYF
cdr3_nt: TGTGCCAGCAGCTCCAGGGCTGGGGGCACAGATACGCAGTATTTT

j_call: TRBJ2-7
d_call: -
clone_size: -
v_call: TRBV7-9
cdr3_aa: CASSLAGHRLGEQYF
cdr3_nt: TGTGCCAGCAGCTTAGCGGGACACCGACTAGGGGAGCAGTACTTC